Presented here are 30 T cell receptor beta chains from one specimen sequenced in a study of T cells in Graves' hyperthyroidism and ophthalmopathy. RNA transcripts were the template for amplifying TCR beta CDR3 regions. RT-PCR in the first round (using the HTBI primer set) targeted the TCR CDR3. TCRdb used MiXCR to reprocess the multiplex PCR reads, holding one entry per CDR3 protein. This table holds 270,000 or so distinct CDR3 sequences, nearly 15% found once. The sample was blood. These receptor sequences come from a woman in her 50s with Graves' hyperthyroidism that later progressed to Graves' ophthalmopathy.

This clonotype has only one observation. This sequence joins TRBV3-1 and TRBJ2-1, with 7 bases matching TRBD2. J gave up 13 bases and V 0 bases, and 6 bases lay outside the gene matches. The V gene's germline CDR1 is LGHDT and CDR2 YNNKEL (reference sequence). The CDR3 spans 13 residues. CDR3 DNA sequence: TGTGCCAGCAGCCAAGATCAGGGAGGGCCCCAGTTCTTC. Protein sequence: CASSQDQGGPQFF.

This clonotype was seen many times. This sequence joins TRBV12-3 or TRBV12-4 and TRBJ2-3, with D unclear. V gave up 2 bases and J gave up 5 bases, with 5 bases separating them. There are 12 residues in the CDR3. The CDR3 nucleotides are TGTGCCAGCAGTTTACAGCGAGATACGCAGTATTTT. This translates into CASSLQRDTQYF.

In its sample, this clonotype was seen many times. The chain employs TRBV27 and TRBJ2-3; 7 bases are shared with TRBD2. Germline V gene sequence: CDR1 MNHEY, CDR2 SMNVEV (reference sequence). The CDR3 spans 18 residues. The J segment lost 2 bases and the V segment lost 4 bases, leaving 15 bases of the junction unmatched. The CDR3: CASSSRFGLAETTDTQYF. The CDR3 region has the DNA TGTGCCAGCAGTTCCCGATTTGGGCTAGCGGAGACCACAGATACGCAGTATTTT.

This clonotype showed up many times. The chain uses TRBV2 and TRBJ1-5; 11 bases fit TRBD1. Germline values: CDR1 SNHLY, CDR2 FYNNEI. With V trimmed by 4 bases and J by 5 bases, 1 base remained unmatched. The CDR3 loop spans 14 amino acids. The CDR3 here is CASSGTGGYQPQHF. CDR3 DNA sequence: TGTGCCAGCAGTGGGACAGGGGGCTATCAGCCCCAGCATTTT.

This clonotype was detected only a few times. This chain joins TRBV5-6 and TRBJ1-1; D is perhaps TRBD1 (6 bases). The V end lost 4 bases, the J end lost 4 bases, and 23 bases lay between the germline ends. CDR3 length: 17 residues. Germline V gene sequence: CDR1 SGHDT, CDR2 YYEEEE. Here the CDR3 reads CASSRGPGDLSGTEAFF. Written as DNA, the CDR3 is TGTGCCAGCAGCCGGGGGCCAGGGGACCTTTCGGGCACTGAAGCTTTCTTT. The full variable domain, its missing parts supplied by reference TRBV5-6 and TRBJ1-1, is DAGVTQSPTHLIKTRGQQVTLRCSPKSGHDTVSWYQQALGQGPQFIFQYYEEEERQRGNFPDRFSGHQFPNYSSELNVNALLLGDSALYLCASSRGPGDLSGTEAFFGQGTRLTVV.

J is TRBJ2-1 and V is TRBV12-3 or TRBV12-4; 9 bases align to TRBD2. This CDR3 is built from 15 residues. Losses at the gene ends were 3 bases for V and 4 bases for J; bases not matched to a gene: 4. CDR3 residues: CASSLAGGVYNEQFF. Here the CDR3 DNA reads TGTGCCAGCAGTTTGGCGGGAGGGGTATACAATGAGCAGTTCTTC.

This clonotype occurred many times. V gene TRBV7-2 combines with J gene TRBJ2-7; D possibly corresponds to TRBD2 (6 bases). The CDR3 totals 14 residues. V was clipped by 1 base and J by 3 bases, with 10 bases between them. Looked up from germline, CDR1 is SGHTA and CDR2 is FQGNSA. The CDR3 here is CASSLDFGSYEQYF. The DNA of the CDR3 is TGTGCCAGCAGCTTAGATTTCGGGAGCTACGAGCAGTACTTC. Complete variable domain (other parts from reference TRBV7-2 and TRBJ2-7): GAGVSQSPSNKVTEKGKDVELRCDPISGHTALYWYRQSLGQGLEFLIYFQGNSAPDKSGLPSDRFSAERTGGSVSTLTIQRTQQEDSAVYLCASSLDFGSYEQYFGPGTRLTVT.

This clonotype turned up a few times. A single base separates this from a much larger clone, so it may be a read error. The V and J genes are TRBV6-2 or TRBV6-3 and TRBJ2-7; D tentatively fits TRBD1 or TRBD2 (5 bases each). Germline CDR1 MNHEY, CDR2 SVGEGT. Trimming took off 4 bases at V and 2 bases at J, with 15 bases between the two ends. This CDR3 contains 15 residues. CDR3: CASSSRGDGPYEQYF. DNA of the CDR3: TGTGCCAGCAGTTCTAGGGGAGATGGCCCCTACGAGCAGTACTTC.

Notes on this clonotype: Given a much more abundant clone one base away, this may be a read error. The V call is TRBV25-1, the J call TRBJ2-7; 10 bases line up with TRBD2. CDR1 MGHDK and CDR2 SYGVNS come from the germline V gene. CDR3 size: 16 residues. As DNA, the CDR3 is TGTGCCAGCAGTCTCGGACTAGCGGAGGGGTCCTACGAGCAGCACTTC. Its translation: CASSLGLAEGSYEQHF.

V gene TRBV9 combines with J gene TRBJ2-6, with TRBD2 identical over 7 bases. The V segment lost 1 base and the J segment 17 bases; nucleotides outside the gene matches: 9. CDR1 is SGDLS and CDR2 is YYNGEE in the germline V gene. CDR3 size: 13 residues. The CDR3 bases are TGTGCCAGCAGCGTAAGCAGCGGGGCCCTCTTGACTTTC. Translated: CASSVSSGALLTF.

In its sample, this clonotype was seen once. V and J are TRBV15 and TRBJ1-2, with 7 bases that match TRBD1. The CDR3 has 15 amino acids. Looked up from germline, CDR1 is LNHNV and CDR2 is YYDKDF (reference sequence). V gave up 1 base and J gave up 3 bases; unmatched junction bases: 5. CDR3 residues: CATSRGDSLYYGYTF. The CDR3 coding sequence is TGTGCCACCAGCAGAGGGGACAGCCTTTACTATGGCTACACCTTC.

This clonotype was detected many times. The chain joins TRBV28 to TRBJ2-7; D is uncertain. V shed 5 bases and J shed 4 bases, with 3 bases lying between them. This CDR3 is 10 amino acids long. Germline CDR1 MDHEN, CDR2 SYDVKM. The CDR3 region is CASSRYEQYF. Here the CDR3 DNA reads TGTGCCAGCAGTAGGTACGAGCAGTACTTC.

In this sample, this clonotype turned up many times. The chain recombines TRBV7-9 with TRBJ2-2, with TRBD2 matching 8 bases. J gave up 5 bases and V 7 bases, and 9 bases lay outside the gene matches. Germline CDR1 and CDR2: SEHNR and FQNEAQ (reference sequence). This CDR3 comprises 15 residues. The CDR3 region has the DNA TGTGCCAGCAACCCCACTAGCGGACGTACCGGGGAGCTGTTTTTT. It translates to CASNPTSGRTGELFF.

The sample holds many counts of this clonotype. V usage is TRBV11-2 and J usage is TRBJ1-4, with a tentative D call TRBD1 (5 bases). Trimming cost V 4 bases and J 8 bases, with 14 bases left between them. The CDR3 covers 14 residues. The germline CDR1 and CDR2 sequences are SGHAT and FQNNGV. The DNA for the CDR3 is TGTGCCAGCAGCTCGTGGGACGGGCAGGAAAAACTGTTTTTT. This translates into CASSSWDGQEKLFF.

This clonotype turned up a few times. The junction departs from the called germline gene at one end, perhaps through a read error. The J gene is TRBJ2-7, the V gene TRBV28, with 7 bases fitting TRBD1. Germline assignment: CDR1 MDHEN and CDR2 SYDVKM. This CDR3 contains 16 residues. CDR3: CASSPPRDRASYEQCF. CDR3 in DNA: TGTGCCAGCAGTCCACCCCGTGACAGGGCGTCCTACGAGCAGTGCTTC. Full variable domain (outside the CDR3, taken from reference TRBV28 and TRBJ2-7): DVKVTQSSRYLVKRTGEKVFLECVQDMDHENMFWYRQDPGLGLRLIYFSYDVKMKEKGDIPEGYSVSREKKERFSLILESASTNQTSMYLCASSPPRDRASYEQCFGPGTRLTVT.

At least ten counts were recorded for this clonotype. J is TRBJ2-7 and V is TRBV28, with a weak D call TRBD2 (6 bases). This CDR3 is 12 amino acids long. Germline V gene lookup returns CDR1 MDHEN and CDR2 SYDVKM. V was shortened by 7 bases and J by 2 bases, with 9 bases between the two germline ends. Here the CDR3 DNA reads TGTGCCAGCACCCCGGGAGCCTACGAGCAGTACTTC. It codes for CASTPGAYEQYF.

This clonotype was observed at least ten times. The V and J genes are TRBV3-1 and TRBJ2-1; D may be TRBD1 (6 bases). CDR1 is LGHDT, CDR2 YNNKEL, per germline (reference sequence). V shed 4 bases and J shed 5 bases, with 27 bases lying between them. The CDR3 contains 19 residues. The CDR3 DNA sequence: TGTGCCAGCAGCCCCCCACCAGGGGCCGGAATGCCAGGAGACAATGAGCAGTTCTTC. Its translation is CASSPPPGAGMPGDNEQFF.

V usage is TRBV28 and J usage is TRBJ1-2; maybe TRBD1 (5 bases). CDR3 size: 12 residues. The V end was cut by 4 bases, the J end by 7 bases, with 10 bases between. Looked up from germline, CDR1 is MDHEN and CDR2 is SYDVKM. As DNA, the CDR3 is TGTGCCAGCAGTTCACCAGGGTCTGGCTACACCTTC. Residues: CASSSPGSGYTF.

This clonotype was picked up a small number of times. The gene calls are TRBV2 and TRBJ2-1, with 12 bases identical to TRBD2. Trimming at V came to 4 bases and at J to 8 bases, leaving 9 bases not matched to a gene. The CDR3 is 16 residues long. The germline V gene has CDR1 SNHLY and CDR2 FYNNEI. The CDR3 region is CASSGTPSGRGYEQFF. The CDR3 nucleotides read TGTGCCAGCAGTGGCACCCCTAGCGGGAGGGGTTATGAGCAGTTCTTC.

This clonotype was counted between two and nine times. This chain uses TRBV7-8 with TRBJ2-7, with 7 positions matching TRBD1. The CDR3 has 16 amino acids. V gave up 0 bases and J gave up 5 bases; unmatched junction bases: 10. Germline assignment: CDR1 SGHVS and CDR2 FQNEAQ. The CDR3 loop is CASSLAVGGSQNEQYF. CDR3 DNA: TGTGCCAGCAGCTTAGCGGTAGGGGGCAGTCAAAACGAGCAGTACTTC.

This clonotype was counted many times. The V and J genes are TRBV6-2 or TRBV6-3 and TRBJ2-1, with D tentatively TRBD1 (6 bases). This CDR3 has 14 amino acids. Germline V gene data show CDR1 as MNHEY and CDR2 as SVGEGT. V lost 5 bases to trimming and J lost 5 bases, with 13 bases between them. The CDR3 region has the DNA TGTGCCAGCAGTAAGATGGACAGAAACAATGAGCAGTTCTTC. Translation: CASSKMDRNNEQFF.

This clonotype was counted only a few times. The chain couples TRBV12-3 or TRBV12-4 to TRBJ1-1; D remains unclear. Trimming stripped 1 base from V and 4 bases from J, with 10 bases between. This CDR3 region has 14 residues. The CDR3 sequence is CASSLGVAGTEAFF. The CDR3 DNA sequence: TGTGCCAGCAGTTTAGGGGTAGCGGGCACTGAAGCTTTCTTT.

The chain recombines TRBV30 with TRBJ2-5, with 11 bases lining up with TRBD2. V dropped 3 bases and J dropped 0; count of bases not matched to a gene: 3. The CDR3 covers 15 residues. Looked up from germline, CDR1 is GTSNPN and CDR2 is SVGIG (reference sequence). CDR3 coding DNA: TGTGCCTGGAGGGGGACTAGCGGTAACCAAGAGACCCAGTACTTC. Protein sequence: CAWRGTSGNQETQYF.

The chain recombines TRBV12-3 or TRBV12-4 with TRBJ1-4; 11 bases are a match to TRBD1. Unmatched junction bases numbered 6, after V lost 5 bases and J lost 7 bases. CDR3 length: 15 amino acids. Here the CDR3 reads CASSPRDRGFEKLFF. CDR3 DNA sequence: TGTGCCAGCAGTCCCAGGGACAGGGGGTTTGAAAAACTGTTTTTT.

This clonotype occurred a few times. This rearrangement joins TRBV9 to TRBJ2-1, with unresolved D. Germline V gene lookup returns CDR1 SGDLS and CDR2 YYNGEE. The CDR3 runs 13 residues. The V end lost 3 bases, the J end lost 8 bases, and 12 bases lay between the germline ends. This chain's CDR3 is CASSGTNGYEQFF. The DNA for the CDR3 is TGTGCCAGCAGCGGAACCAACGGATATGAGCAGTTCTTC.

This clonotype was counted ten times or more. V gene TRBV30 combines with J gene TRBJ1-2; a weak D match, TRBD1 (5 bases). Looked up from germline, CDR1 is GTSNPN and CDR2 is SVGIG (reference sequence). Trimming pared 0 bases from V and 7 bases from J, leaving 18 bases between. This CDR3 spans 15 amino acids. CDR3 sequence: CAWSVPGGELGGYTF. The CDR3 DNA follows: TGTGCCTGGAGTGTTCCCGGAGGGGAGCTTGGTGGCTACACCTTC.

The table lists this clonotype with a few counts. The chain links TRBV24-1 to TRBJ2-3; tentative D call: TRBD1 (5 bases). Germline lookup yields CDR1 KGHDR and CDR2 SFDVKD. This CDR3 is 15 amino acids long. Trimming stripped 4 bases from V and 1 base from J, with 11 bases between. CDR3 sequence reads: CATSEPGYGTDTQYF. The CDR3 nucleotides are TGTGCCACCAGTGAACCAGGGTACGGCACAGATACGCAGTATTTT.

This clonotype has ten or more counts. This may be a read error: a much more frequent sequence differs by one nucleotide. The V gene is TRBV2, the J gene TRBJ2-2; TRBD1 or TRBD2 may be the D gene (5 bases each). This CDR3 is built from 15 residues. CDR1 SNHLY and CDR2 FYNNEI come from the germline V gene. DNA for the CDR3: TGTGCCAGCAGGCCGACAGTTACGAACACCGGGAAGCTGTTTTTT. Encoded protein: CASRPTVTNTGKLFF.

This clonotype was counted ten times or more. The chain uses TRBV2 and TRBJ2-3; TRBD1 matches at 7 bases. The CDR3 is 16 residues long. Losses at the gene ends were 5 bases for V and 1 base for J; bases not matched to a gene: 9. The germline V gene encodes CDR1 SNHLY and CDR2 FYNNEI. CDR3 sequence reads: CASSQGDLVRTDTQYF. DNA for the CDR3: TGTGCCAGCAGTCAGGGGGACCTGGTTCGCACAGATACGCAGTATTTT.

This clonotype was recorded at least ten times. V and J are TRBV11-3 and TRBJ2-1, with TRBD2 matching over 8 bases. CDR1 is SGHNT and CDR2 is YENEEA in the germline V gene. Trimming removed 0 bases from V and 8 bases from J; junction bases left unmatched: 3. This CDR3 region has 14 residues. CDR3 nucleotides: TGTGCCAGCAGCTTAGACGGGAGGGGCGATGAGCAGTTCTTC. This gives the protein CASSLDGRGDEQFF.